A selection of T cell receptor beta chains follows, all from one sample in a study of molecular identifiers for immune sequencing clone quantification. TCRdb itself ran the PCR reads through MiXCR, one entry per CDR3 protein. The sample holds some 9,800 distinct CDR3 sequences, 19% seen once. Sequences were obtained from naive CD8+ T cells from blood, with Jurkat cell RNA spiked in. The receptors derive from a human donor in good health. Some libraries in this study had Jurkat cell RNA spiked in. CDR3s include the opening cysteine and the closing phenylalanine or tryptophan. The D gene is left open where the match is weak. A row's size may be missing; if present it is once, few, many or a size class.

CASSLVSEYEQYF | TGTGCCAGCAGCTTAGTTAGCGAATACGAGCAGTACTTC | . | TRBJ2-7 | TRBV7-2 | many
CASSLQYGTAIDYGYTF | TGTGCCAGCAGCCTTCAATACGGGACGGCTATCGACTATGGCTACACCTTC | . | TRBJ1-2 | TRBV7-6 | .
CSARSGSNLPTDTQYF | TGCAGTGCTAGGTCGGGTTCCAACTTACCCACAGATACGCAGTATTTT | . | TRBJ2-3 | TRBV20-1 | many
CASSLVGFPETQYF | TGCGCCAGCAGCTTGGTGGGCTTCCCAGAGACCCAGTACTTC | . | TRBJ2-5 | TRBV5-1 | many
CASSFSWGNQPQHF | TGTGCCAGCAGTTTTTCCTGGGGTAATCAGCCCCAGCATTTT | . | TRBJ1-5 | TRBV12-3/TRBV12-4 | many
CASSPLSSEQETQYF | TGTGCCAGCAGCCCGTTGTCGAGCGAACAAGAGACCCAGTACTTC | . | TRBJ2-5 | TRBV4-2 | medium-sized
CASSSGGGGTDTQYF | TGTGCCAGCAGTTCGGGGGGCGGGGGTACGGATACGCAGTATTTT | . | TRBJ2-3 | TRBV11-2 | medium-sized
CASSFISERETQYF | TGTGCCAGCAGCTTTATATCAGAGCGCGAGACCCAGTACTTC | . | TRBJ2-5 | TRBV7-9 | many
CASSWTVSYEQYF | TGTGCCAGCAGTTGGACAGTTTCCTACGAGCAGTACTTC | . | TRBJ2-7 | TRBV27 | .
CSARDSGVGQPQHF | TGCAGTGCTAGAGATTCAGGGGTCGGTCAGCCCCAGCATTTT | . | TRBJ1-5 | TRBV20-1 | medium-sized
CASSPLVGGSYEQYF | TGCGCCAGCAGCCCACTCGTCGGCGGCTCCTACGAGCAGTACTTC | . | TRBJ2-7 | TRBV4-1 | many
CASSERDIDTGELFF | TGTGCCAGCAGTGAACGAGACATCGACACCGGGGAGCTGTTTTTT | . | TRBJ2-2 | TRBV25-1 | many
CASTPGGGGTDTQYF | TGTGCCAGCACCCCAGGCGGGGGGGGCACAGATACGCAGTATTTT | TRBD2 | TRBJ2-3 | TRBV11-2 | many
CASSWTGSHEQYF | TGTGCCAGCAGTTGGACAGGGAGCCACGAGCAGTACTTC | TRBD1 | TRBJ2-7 | TRBV27 | many
CSADRRTDDSQDTQYF | TGCAGTGCTGATCGGCGGACAGATGATTCCCAAGATACGCAGTATTTT | . | TRBJ2-3 | TRBV20-1 | many
CATSTPPRGTTQYF | TGTGCCACCAGCACCCCTCCGCGCGGAACTACGCAGTATTTT | . | TRBJ2-3 | TRBV15 | medium-sized
CASSEAALAGGADEQFF | TGTGCCAGCAGTGAAGCAGCCCTAGCGGGAGGAGCCGATGAGCAGTTCTTC | TRBD2 | TRBJ2-1 | TRBV2 | .
CASSSPRDRVANEQFF | TGTGCCAGCAGCTCGCCCCGGGACAGGGTTGCCAATGAGCAGTTCTTC | TRBD1 | TRBJ2-1 | TRBV11-2 | medium-sized
CASSQDGGGEQYF | TGCGCCAGCAGCCAAGATGGGGGAGGTGAGCAGTACTTC | . | TRBJ2-7 | TRBV4-3 | many
CASSLSILAGEETQYF | TGTGCCAGCAGCTTAAGTATTCTAGCGGGAGAAGAGACCCAGTACTTC | TRBD2 | TRBJ2-5 | TRBV7-6 | many
CASSSGTTRTDTQHF | TGTGCCAGTAGTTCCGGGACGACGAGAACAGATACGCAGCATTTT | . | TRBJ1-5 | TRBV19 | few
CASSLDRGQETQYF | TGTGCCAGCAGTCTAGACAGGGGACAAGAGACCCAGTACTTC | TRBD1 | TRBJ2-5 | TRBV27 | medium-sized
CASSPWLTGDEQYF | TGCGCCAGCAGCCCGTGGCTTACTGGGGACGAGCAGTACTTC | . | TRBJ2-7 | TRBV5-1 | many
CSARRAGTGVFETQYF | TGCAGTGCTAGAAGAGCCGGGACAGGGGTTTTCGAGACCCAGTACTTC | TRBD1 | TRBJ2-5 | TRBV20-1 | medium-sized
CASSQRTGSSYNEQFF | TGCGCCAGCAGCCAACGGACAGGGAGCTCCTACAATGAGCAGTTCTTC | TRBD1 | TRBJ2-1 | TRBV4-1 | medium-sized
CASWTSGPSSNEQFF | TGCGCCAGCTGGACTAGCGGACCTAGTAGCAATGAGCAGTTCTTC | TRBD2 | TRBJ2-1 | TRBV23-1 | medium-sized
CASRARGDDIQYF | TGTGCCAGCAGAGCGCGGGGGGACGACATTCAGTACTTC | TRBD2 | TRBJ2-4 | TRBV3-1 | medium-sized
CASSEFQDSDQPQHF | TGTGCCAGCAGTGAATTCCAAGACAGCGATCAGCCCCAGCATTTT | . | TRBJ1-5 | TRBV25-1 | medium-sized
CASSSNTGPSYEQYF | TGTGCCAGCAGCTCCAATACGGGACCCAGCTACGAGCAGTACTTC | . | TRBJ2-7 | TRBV7-2 | medium-sized
CAWSVGLGYYEQYF | TGTGCCTGGAGTGTAGGGTTAGGCTACTACGAGCAGTACTTC | . | TRBJ2-7 | TRBV30 | medium-sized
CASTSGSSRQYF | TGCGCCAGCACTAGCGGGAGTAGTCGGCAGTACTTC | TRBD2 | TRBJ2-7 | TRBV4-1 | medium-sized
CATRAGGFMDNEQFF | TGCGCCACCCGAGCGGGAGGGTTTATGGACAATGAGCAGTTCTTC | TRBD2 | TRBJ2-1 | TRBV5-1 | .